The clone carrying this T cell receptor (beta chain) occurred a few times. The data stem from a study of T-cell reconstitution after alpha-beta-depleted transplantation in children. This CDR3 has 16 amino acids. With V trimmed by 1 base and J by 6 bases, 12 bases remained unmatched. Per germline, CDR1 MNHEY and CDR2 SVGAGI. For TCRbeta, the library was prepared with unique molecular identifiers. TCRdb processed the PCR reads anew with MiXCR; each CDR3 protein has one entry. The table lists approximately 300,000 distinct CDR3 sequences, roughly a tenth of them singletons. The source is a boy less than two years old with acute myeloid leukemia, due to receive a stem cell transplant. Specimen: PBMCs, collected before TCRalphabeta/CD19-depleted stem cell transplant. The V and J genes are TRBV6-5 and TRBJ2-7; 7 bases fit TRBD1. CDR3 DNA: TGTGCCAGCAGTTACTTCCCCCGAGAGGGGGCTGCCGAGCAGTACTTC. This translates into CASSYFPREGAAEQYF.